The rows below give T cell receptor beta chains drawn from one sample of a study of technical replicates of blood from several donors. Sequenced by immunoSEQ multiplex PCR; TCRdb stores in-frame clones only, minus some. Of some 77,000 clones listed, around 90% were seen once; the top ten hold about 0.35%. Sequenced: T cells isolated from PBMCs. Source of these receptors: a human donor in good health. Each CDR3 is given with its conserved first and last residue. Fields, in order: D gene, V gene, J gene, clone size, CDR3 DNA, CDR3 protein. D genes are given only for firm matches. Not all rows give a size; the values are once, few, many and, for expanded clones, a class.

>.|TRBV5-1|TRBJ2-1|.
TGCGCCAGCAGCTTAATCAGCAATGAGCAGTTCTTC
CASSLISNEQFF
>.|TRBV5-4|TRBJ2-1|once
TGTGCCAGCAGCATCCGGGACTTCTCCTACAATGAGCAGTTCTTC
CASSIRDFSYNEQFF
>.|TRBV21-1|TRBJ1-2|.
TGTGCCAGCAGCAGATACCCCTTCTCCGGGACAGGGATGTTCTATGGCTACACCTTC
CASSRYPFSGTGMFYGYTF
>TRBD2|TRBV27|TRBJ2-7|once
TGTGCCAGCAGTTTATTACTAGCGGGAGGGCCCTACGAGCAGTACTTC
CASSLLLAGGPYEQYF
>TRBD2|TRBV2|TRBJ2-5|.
TGTGCCAGCAGTGAGACTAGCGGGAGCTTAGAGACCCAGTACTTC
CASSETSGSLETQYF
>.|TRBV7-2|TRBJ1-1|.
TGTGCCAGCAGCTTAGGGCCAGGGACTCCCACTGAAGCTTTCTTT
CASSLGPGTPTEAFF
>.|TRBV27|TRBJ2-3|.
TGTGCCAGCAGTTTGGTAGCAGCTAGCACAGATACGCAGTATTTT
CASSLVAASTDTQYF
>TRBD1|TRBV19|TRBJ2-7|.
TGTGCCAGTAGTCCGGGACAGCTTTCCTACGAGCAGTACTTC
CASSPGQLSYEQYF
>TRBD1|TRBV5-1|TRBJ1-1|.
TGCGCCAGCAGCTTGAGAGGACAGGGCACTGAAGCTTTCTTT
CASSLRGQGTEAFF
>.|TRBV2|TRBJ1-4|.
TGTGCCAGCAGTCGGACAGATGAAAAACTGTTTTTT
CASSRTDEKLFF
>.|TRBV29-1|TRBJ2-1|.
TGCAGCGTTGTCAGCGGAGAAGCGAATGAGCAGTTCTTC
CSVVSGEANEQFF
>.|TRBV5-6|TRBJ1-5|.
TGTGCCAGCAGCGCGTCTTATAGCAATCAGCCCCAGCATTTT
CASSASYSNQPQHF
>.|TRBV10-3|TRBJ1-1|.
TGTGCCATCAGTGACCCGGGACAAGGGACTGAAGCTTTCTTT
CAISDPGQGTEAFF
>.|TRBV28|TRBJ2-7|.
TGTGCCAGCAGCCCCCTGAGCCCCTACGAGCAGTACTTC
CASSPLSPYEQYF
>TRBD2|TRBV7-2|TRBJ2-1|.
TGTGCCAGCAGCTCCCGGACTAGCGGGCTTTACAATGAGCAGTTCTTC
CASSSRTSGLYNEQFF
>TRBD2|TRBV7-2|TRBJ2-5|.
TGTGCCAGCAGCGTTCGGACTAGCGGGAGGGAGACCCAGTACTTC
CASSVRTSGRETQYF
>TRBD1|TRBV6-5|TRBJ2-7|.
TGTGCCAGCAGTTCGACAGGGGGCTCCCACGAGCAGTACTTC
CASSSTGGSHEQYF
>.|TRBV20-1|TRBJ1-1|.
TGCAGTGCTAGCAGGGAAGTTGAAGCTTTCTTT
CSASREVEAFF
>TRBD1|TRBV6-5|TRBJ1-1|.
TGTGCCAGCAGCCGAGGGACAGGGGGAAGTGAAGCTTTCTTT
CASSRGTGGSEAFF
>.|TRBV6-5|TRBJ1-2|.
TGTGCCAGCACCCGGGAACAGGGAGCTGGCTACACCTTC
CASTREQGAGYTF
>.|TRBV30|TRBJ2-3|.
TGTGCCTGGACTCCCCTGGGCGTAGGATCAGATACGCAGTATTTT
CAWTPLGVGSDTQYF
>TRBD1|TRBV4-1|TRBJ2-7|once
TGCGCCAGCAGCCAAGTTATCGGACAGGGATACGAGCAGTACTTC
CASSQVIGQGYEQYF
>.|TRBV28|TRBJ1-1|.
TGTGCCAGCAGTCGACGGGGGGGCGGAAAGGAGGAAGCTTTCTTT
CASSRRGGGKEEAFF
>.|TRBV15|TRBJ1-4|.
TGTGCCACCAGCAGAGATCAGTCGAATGAAAAACTGTTTTTT
CATSRDQSNEKLFF
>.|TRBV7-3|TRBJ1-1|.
TGTGCCAGCAGCTCCGAGGCCACGGCCACTGAAGCTTTCTTT
CASSSEATATEAFF
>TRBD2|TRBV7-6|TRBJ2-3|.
TGTGCCAGCAGCCTTTCCGGGACTAGCGGGAGGCTTTTCACGCAGTATTTT
CASSLSGTSGRLFTQYF
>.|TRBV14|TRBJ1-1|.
TGTGCCAGCAGCCAAGTGTTGGACAGATTGAACACTGAAGCTTTCTTT
CASSQVLDRLNTEAFF
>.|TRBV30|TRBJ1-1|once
TGTGCCTGGACCTCAGGGCTAACTGAAGCTTTCTTT
CAWTSGLTEAFF
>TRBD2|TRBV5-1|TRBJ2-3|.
TGCGCCAGCAGCTCTGGACTAGCGGGCTTCACAGATACGCAGTATTTT
CASSSGLAGFTDTQYF
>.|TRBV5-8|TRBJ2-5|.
TGTGCCAGCAGCTTGGCCCGTGGGGGCGGGGAGACCCAGTACTTC
CASSLARGGGETQYF
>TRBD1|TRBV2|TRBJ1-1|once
TGTGCCAGCAGTGGGGGACAGGGGTTGGGCACTGAAGCTTTCTTT
CASSGGQGLGTEAFF
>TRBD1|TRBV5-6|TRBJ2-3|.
TGTGCCAGCAGCTTTTCCGGGACAGGGTTGGATACGCAGTATTTT
CASSFSGTGLDTQYF
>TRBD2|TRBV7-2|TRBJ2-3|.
TGTGCCAGCAGCTACGCACTAGCGGGAGTTTTGGATACGCAGTATTTT
CASSYALAGVLDTQYF
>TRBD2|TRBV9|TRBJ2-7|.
TGTGCCAGCAGCGTAGGGGGTGGGACTACCTACGAGCAGTACTTC
CASSVGGGTTYEQYF
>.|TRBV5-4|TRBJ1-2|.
TGTGCCAGCAGCTTGGAGAGAGGGAGAATGGACGGCTACACCTTC
CASSLERGRMDGYTF
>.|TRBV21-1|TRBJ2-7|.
TGTGCCAGCAGCAGACCATGGCGGCAGGGGGTATGTAACGAGCAGTACTTC
CASSRPWRQGVCNEQYF
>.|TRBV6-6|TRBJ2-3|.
TGTGCCAGCAGTCAAAGACAGGGCACAGATACGCAGTATTTT
CASSQRQGTDTQYF
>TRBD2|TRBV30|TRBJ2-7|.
TGTGCCTGGAGTGTACTTTTGACTAGCGGGGGCTACGAGCAGTACTTC
CAWSVLLTSGGYEQYF
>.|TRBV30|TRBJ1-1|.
TGTGCCTGGCAGGGGATTGCGAACACTGAAGCTTTCTTT
CAWQGIANTEAFF
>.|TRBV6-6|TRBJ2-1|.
TGTGCCAGCAGTTACCCCCGGGAGTTGTCGGATGAGCAGTTCTTC
CASSYPRELSDEQFF
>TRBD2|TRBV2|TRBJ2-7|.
TGTGCCAGCAGTGGACTAGCGGCCTACGAGCAGTACTTC
CASSGLAAYEQYF
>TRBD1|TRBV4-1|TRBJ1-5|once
TGCGCCAGCAGCCGGCCCGGACAGGGTTTTGAGCCCCAGCATTTT
CASSRPGQGFEPQHF
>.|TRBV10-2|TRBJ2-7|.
TGCGCCAGCAGCCTCGAGGAGCAGTACTTC
CASSLEEQYF
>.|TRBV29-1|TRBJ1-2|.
TGCAGCGTTCCTGGGGGCAGGGTCTATGGCTACACCTTC
CSVPGGRVYGYTF
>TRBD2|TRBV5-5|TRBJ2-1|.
TGTGCCAGCAGCCTTCTAGCGGGAGGACCCGAAGGTGAGCAGTTCTTC
CASSLLAGGPEGEQFF
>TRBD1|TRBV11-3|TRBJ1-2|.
TGTGCCAGCAGCTCGGGACAGCCGGGCTATGGCTACACCTTC
CASSSGQPGYGYTF
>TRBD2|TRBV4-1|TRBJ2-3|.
TGCGCCAGCAGCCAAGATTTCGGAATAGCGGGGGGGGATACGCAGTATTTT
CASSQDFGIAGGDTQYF